The present T cell receptor beta chain was sequenced within a study listed by TCRdb under 2016. There are a few counts of this clonotype. Its target antigen remains unknown. Base qualities are missing; no much larger clone stands one base away. CDR1 DFQATT and CDR2 SNEGSKA are derived from the germline V gene (reference sequence). Counted from cysteine to phenylalanine, this CDR3 has 13 amino acids. Just CDR3 DNA is preserved here, 39 bases in frame from base 1. V is cut by 3 bases and J by 5 bases, and the space between the germline ends is 11 bases. Receptor libraries were prepared by RT-PCR. Sequencing used an Illumina MiSeq. TCRdb's own reprocessing of the public reads used fastp at Q25 and MiXCR and kept productive beta chains. Every CDR3 protein is listed once, alongside the most common genes and DNA of its rows. This sample lists hundreds of thousands of distinct CDR3 sequences; 14% were detected once. The ten largest clones represent 3.6% of the sample.

The chain is made from TRBV20-1 and TRBJ1-5; 5 matching bases give a weak D call of TRBD1. Sequencing input: memory CD4+ T cells from blood. The receptor was derived from a female donor in good health, serving as a healthy control. The CDR3 protein is CSASSGHDQPQHF. In nucleotides, the sequence is TGCAGTGCTAGCTCAGGGCACGATCAGCCCCAGCATTTT.